The clone carrying this T cell receptor (beta chain) was seen only a few times. Its target is unknown. Using viral peptide pools, the ViraFEST assay grew out antigen-specific CD4+ T cells prior to sequencing. Culturing for approximately 10 days preceded CD4+ T cell isolation. Neither prior SARS-CoV-2 infection nor positive nucleocapsid antibodies were present in the vaccine recipients. IL-2 medium supplanted half the medium on days 3 and 7. This sample was included in a study of vaccination effects on CD4 cells after COVID-19. General study findings and limits: Clones of infection and vaccine origin contracted markedly late after vaccination. The authors studied few convalescent patients and collected no early post-infection timepoints.

Between the trimmed V and J ends, which lost 7 bases and 0 bases, there was a span of 7 bases. The germline V gene encodes CDR1 SNHLY and CDR2 FYNNEI. This CDR3 spans 13 amino acids. The assay was immunoSEQ multiplex PCR, and TCRdb's table has in-frame clones only and misses some. The sample shows about 79,000 clones, approximately 81% of them seen only once. The chain carries TRBV2 and TRBJ1-3; D remains unclear. The sequence was obtained from a human donor who received a COVID-19 vaccine. This specimen was CD4+ T cells from PBMCs cultured with HCoV-229E spike peptides, taken before COVID-19 vaccination. The CDR3 reads CASTRDSGNTIYF. The CDR3 DNA is TGTGCCAGCACCCGGGACTCTGGAAACACCATATATTTT.